This entry lists 14 T cell receptor beta chains sequenced from one sample in a study of T cells in Graves' hyperthyroidism and ophthalmopathy. RNA transcripts were the template for amplifying TCR beta CDR3 regions. The HTBI primer set was used in a first-round RT-PCR of the TCR CDR3. MiXCR was run by TCRdb on the multiplex PCR reads, yielding one entry per CDR3 protein. The table has hundreds of thousands of distinct CDR3 sequences, roughly a third seen once. The specimen was blood. The receptor source for this set is a woman in her thirties or forties with Graves' hyperthyroidism.

This clonotype was seen more than once but under ten times. This rearrangement joins TRBV27 to TRBJ1-6, with D maybe TRBD1 (5 bases). The germline V gene has CDR1 MNHEY and CDR2 SMNVEV (reference sequence). Trimming removed 0 bases from V and 15 bases from J, with 18 bases in between. This CDR3 spans 15 amino acids. The CDR3 DNA sequence: TGTGCCAGCAGTTTATCCGATCCGGACACCACCAGCCTCCACTTT. Amino acids: CASSLSDPDTTSLHF.

At least ten counts were recorded for this clonotype. V is TRBV20-1 and J is TRBJ1-5, with D unclear. V was shortened by 2 bases and J by 5 bases, with 10 bases between the two germline ends. The V gene's germline CDR1 is DFQATT and CDR2 SNEGSKA (reference sequence). This CDR3 is built from 13 residues. The CDR3 bases are TGCAGTGCTAGAAGCCAGTATGATCAGCCCCAGCATTTT. Its translation is CSARSQYDQPQHF.

The table lists this clonotype with many counts. The chain joins TRBV6-5 to TRBJ1-1; tentative D call: TRBD1 (6 bases). The V end lost 3 bases, the J end lost 8 bases, and 10 bases lay between the germline ends. There are 12 residues in the CDR3. CDR1 is MNHEY, CDR2 SVGAGI, per germline. The CDR3: CASSYGTGEAFF. The CDR3 DNA sequence: TGTGCCAGCAGTTATGGTACAGGGGAAGCTTTCTTT.

Ten or more counts support this clonotype. V is TRBV20-1 and J is TRBJ1-1, with D possibly matching TRBD1 (5 bases). This CDR3 comprises 14 residues. Deletions cut 2 bases from V and 4 bases from J, with 14 bases between. Germline V lookup: CDR1 DFQATT, CDR2 SNEGSKA (reference sequence). The CDR3 DNA reads as TGCAGTGCTAGACTCTCGGGGGTCGGCACTGAAGCTTTCTTT. This codes for CSARLSGVGTEAFF.

This rearrangement joins TRBV19 to TRBJ1-6; D unresolved. Between the trimmed V and J ends, which lost 6 bases and 4 bases, there was a span of 7 bases. Germline V gene lookup returns CDR1 LNHDA and CDR2 SQIVND (reference sequence). The CDR3 extends over 13 amino acids. In nucleotides, the CDR3 is TGTGCCAGTAGACCGAGGTATAATTCACCCCTCCACTTT. It codes for CASRPRYNSPLHF.

The chain joins TRBV20-1 to TRBJ2-5; D could derive from TRBD1 or TRBD2 (7 bases each). The CDR3 extends over 15 amino acids. The germline V gene encodes CDR1 DFQATT and CDR2 SNEGSKA (reference sequence). The V end was cut by 6 bases, the J end by 5 bases, with 22 bases between. The CDR3 DNA is TGCAGTGCCGTTCTGGGAGGGGGCGCGGAGGAGACCCAGTACTTC. Its translation is CSAVLGGGAEETQYF.

This clonotype appeared a few times. V usage is TRBV24-1 and J usage is TRBJ1-4, with 7 positions matching TRBD1. This CDR3 region has 14 residues. From germline, CDR1 is KGHDR and CDR2 SFDVKD. The V gene end was trimmed by 4 bases and the J gene end by 8 bases; junction bases not matched to a gene: 6. The CDR3 reads CATSETGSFEKLFF. The CDR3 nucleotides are TGTGCCACCAGTGAGACAGGGTCCTTCGAAAAACTGTTTTTT.

This clonotype has a count of ten or more. The gene calls are TRBV24-1 and TRBJ1-2; D call uncertain. Germline V gene sequence: CDR1 KGHDR, CDR2 SFDVKD. CDR3 length: 13 amino acids. The V gene lost 3 bases and the J gene lost 6 bases, with 10 bases spanning the gap. The CDR3 loop is CATSDRTLNGYTF. The CDR3, as DNA: TGTGCCACCAGTGATCGGACGTTAAATGGCTACACCTTC.

This clonotype was counted only a few times. This chain connects TRBV27 to TRBJ1-2; no clear D gene. Germline-derived CDR1 and CDR2 are MNHEY and SMNVEV (reference sequence). The V and J ends lost 7 bases and 1 base respectively, with 13 bases between them. The CDR3 contains 14 residues. The CDR3 DNA reads TGTGCCAGCAAGAAGACGGATAGTAACTATGGCTACACCTTC. Protein sequence: CASKKTDSNYGYTF.

This clonotype was recorded many times. The chain links TRBV10-3 to TRBJ1-1, with a weak D call TRBD1 (5 bases). Germline-derived CDR1 and CDR2 are ENHRY and SYGVKD. Trimming removed 2 bases from V and 5 bases from J, with 12 bases in between. This CDR3 comprises 14 residues. CDR3 DNA sequence: TGTGCCATCAGTGAGGGCAGGGTGGTGACTGAAGCTTTCTTT. It is translated as CAISEGRVVTEAFF.

In its sample, this clonotype was seen many times. Germline is not matched at one junction end, which may reflect a read error. The rearrangement joins TRBV7-9 to TRBJ2-7, with TRBD1 identical over 8 bases. CDR1 and CDR2 (germline): SEHNR, FQNEAQ (reference sequence). The CDR3 consists of 14 residues. CDR3 sequence: CASRLGTGQPEQYF. The DNA of the CDR3 is TGTGCCAGCAGATTAGGGACAGGCCAACCGGAGCAGTACTTC. Looking up the rest from reference TRBV7-9 and TRBJ2-7 gives the full variable domain: DTGVSQNPRHKITKRGQNVTFRCDPISEHNRLYWYRQTLGQGPEFLTYFQNEAQLEKSRLLSDRFSAERPKGSFSTLEIQRTEQGDSAMYLCASRLGTGQPEQYFGPGTRLTVT.

The chain is built from TRBV7-2 and TRBJ2-7; the D gene is possibly TRBD1 (6 bases). In germline, CDR1 is SGHTA, CDR2 FQGNSA. With 2 bases removed from V and 3 bases from J, the gap between germline ends came to 14 bases. This CDR3 has 15 residues. The CDR3 here is CASSLTTGPNYEQYF. The CDR3 DNA reads TGTGCCAGCAGCTTAACGACAGGACCAAACTACGAGCAGTACTTC.

The chain is built from TRBV29-1 and TRBJ2-5, with 8 bases identical to TRBD2. The germline gives CDR1 SQVTM, CDR2 ANQGSEA. V was clipped by 8 bases and J by 9 bases; unmatched bases: 11. This CDR3 contains 12 residues. The CDR3 sequence is CSYHGGVKAQYF. The CDR3 DNA sequence: TGCAGCTACCACGGGGGGGTAAAGGCCCAGTACTTC.

This clonotype was observed many times. The chain has TRBV7-3 and TRBJ1-6; 11 nucleotides agree with TRBD1. The CDR3 is made up of 15 amino acids. The trim removed 8 bases at V and 9 bases at J, leaving 9 bases unmatched. Germline loops: CDR1 SGHTA, CDR2 FQGTGA. The CDR3 region is CASETLDRGPSPLHF. The CDR3 DNA follows: TGTGCCAGCGAAACCTTGGACAGGGGGCCTTCACCCCTCCACTTT. The full variable domain, rest sourced from reference TRBV7-3 and TRBJ1-6, is GAGVSQTPSNKVTEKGKYVELRCDPISGHTALYWYRQSLGQGPEFLIYFQGTGAADDSGLPNDRFFAVRPEGSVSTLKIQRTERGDSAVYLCASETLDRGPSPLHFGNGTRLTVT.